Listed below are T cell receptor beta chains from one sample, sequenced in a study of blood T cell repertoires in COVID-19. Assay: immunoSEQ multiplex PCR; the TCRdb copy retains only in-frame clones and omits some. The data contain 150,000 to 200,000 clones, over 80% of them singletons. Sequenced: PBMCs or T cells enriched from blood (not recorded which). These receptor sequences come from a woman in her sixties or seventies who had recovered from COVID-19. Each CDR3 is given with its conserved first and last residue. D genes are given only for firm matches. The size field is filled for only some rows; it gives once, few, many or a size class.

J gene: TRBJ2-7; V gene: TRBV28; D gene: .; clone size: .; CDR3 protein: CASSSWGVSSYEQYF; CDR3 DNA: TGTGCCAGCAGTTCCTGGGGGGTTAGCTCCTACGAGCAGTACTTC
J gene: TRBJ1-1; V gene: TRBV21-1; D gene: .; clone size: .; CDR3 protein: CASSPFPGTGGPEAFF; CDR3 DNA: TGTGCCAGCAGCCCATTTCCAGGGACAGGGGGCCCTGAAGCTTTCTTT
J gene: TRBJ1-4; V gene: TRBV7-6; D gene: .; clone size: .; CDR3 protein: CASSFSGQGGSATNEKLFF; CDR3 DNA: TGTGCCAGCAGCTTTAGTGGTCAAGGGGGATCTGCAACTAATGAAAAACTGTTTTTT
J gene: TRBJ1-5; V gene: TRBV11-3; D gene: .; clone size: .; CDR3 protein: CASSSTGYYQPQHF; CDR3 DNA: TGTGCCAGCAGCTCGACTGGCTATTATCAGCCCCAGCATTTT
J gene: TRBJ1-1; V gene: TRBV10-3; D gene: TRBD1; clone size: .; CDR3 protein: CAISGQGTVLEAFF; CDR3 DNA: TGTGCCATCTCAGGACAGGGGACCGTACTTGAAGCTTTCTTT
J gene: TRBJ2-1; V gene: TRBV11-2; D gene: TRBD2; clone size: .; CDR3 protein: CASSIQLAGGNEQFF; CDR3 DNA: TGTGCCAGCAGCATCCAACTAGCGGGAGGGAATGAGCAGTTCTTC
J gene: TRBJ2-1; V gene: TRBV20-1; D gene: .; clone size: .; CDR3 protein: CSASGYSPHASSYNEQFF; CDR3 DNA: TGCAGTGCTAGTGGGTACTCTCCGCATGCTAGCTCCTACAATGAGCAGTTCTTC
J gene: TRBJ1-2; V gene: TRBV7-3; D gene: .; clone size: .; CDR3 protein: CASSPDGHLGYTF; CDR3 DNA: TGTGCCAGCAGCCCCGACGGACACCTGGGCTACACCTTC
J gene: TRBJ2-1; V gene: TRBV27; D gene: TRBD2; clone size: .; CDR3 protein: CASSLLAGGYNEQFF; CDR3 DNA: TGTGCCAGCAGTTTACTAGCGGGAGGGTACAATGAGCAGTTCTTC
J gene: TRBJ2-7; V gene: TRBV5-1; D gene: .; clone size: .; CDR3 protein: CASSPGTSPYEQYF; CDR3 DNA: TGCGCCAGCAGCCCAGGGACATCTCCCTACGAGCAGTACTTC
J gene: TRBJ1-3; V gene: TRBV5-1; D gene: TRBD1; clone size: once; CDR3 protein: CASSPTGSGNTIYF; CDR3 DNA: TGCGCCAGCAGCCCGACAGGGTCTGGAAACACCATATATTTT
J gene: TRBJ2-5; V gene: TRBV3-1/TRBV3-2; D gene: TRBD2; clone size: .; CDR3 protein: CASQGLDAETQYF; CDR3 DNA: TGTGCCTCGCAGGGACTAGATGCGGAGACCCAGTACTTC
J gene: TRBJ1-4; V gene: TRBV25-1; D gene: .; clone size: .; CDR3 protein: CASSVPGHMFF; CDR3 DNA: TGTGCCAGCAGCGTGCCCGGACATATGTTTTTT
J gene: TRBJ1-5; V gene: TRBV2; D gene: TRBD1; clone size: .; CDR3 protein: CASSDRGVGQPQHF; CDR3 DNA: TGTGCCAGCAGTGACAGGGGGGTCGGTCAGCCCCAGCATTTT
J gene: TRBJ1-6; V gene: TRBV5-1; D gene: TRBD1; clone size: .; CDR3 protein: CASSLVYGQEDNSPLHF; CDR3 DNA: TGCGCCAGCAGCTTGGTTTATGGACAGGAGGATAATTCACCCCTCCACTTT
J gene: TRBJ1-1; V gene: TRBV25-1; D gene: .; clone size: .; CDR3 protein: CASSASGRNTEAFF; CDR3 DNA: TGTGCCAGCAGTGCATCCGGTCGGAACACTGAAGCTTTCTTT
J gene: TRBJ2-7; V gene: TRBV6-1; D gene: .; clone size: .; CDR3 protein: CASSEWDNSYEQYF; CDR3 DNA: TGTGCCAGCAGTGAATGGGACAACTCCTACGAGCAGTACTTC
J gene: TRBJ2-5; V gene: TRBV11-2; D gene: .; clone size: .; CDR3 protein: CASSYRGRGETQYF; CDR3 DNA: TGTGCCAGCAGCTACAGGGGGAGGGGGGAGACCCAGTACTTC
J gene: TRBJ1-2; V gene: TRBV24-1; D gene: TRBD1; clone size: .; CDR3 protein: CATSGTGDGYTF; CDR3 DNA: TGTGCCACCAGTGGAACAGGGGATGGCTACACCTTC
J gene: TRBJ1-2; V gene: TRBV3-1/TRBV3-2; D gene: .; clone size: .; CDR3 protein: CASSQESGIYGYTF; CDR3 DNA: TGTGCCAGCAGCCAAGAATCCGGGATTTATGGCTACACCTTC
J gene: TRBJ2-7; V gene: TRBV5-4; D gene: TRBD1; clone size: .; CDR3 protein: CASSLGGQGAIYEQYF; CDR3 DNA: TGTGCCAGCAGCCTCGGAGGTCAGGGGGCTATATACGAGCAGTACTTC
J gene: TRBJ1-2; V gene: TRBV5-6; D gene: .; clone size: few; CDR3 protein: CASSLRREYGYTF; CDR3 DNA: TGTGCCAGCAGCTTGAGGCGGGAATATGGCTACACCTTC
J gene: TRBJ2-5; V gene: TRBV3-1/TRBV3-2; D gene: .; clone size: .; CDR3 protein: CASSQEGSIKTQYF; CDR3 DNA: TGTGCCAGCAGCCAGGAGGGGTCTATAAAGACCCAGTACTTC
J gene: TRBJ1-2; V gene: TRBV2; D gene: .; clone size: .; CDR3 protein: CASSPGVNYGYTF; CDR3 DNA: TGTGCCAGCAGCCCCGGGGTTAACTATGGCTACACCTTC
J gene: TRBJ1-1; V gene: TRBV28; D gene: .; clone size: few; CDR3 protein: CASSSPGITPNTEAFF; CDR3 DNA: TGTGCCAGCAGTTCACCCGGGATTACACCAAACACTGAAGCTTTCTTT
J gene: TRBJ1-2; V gene: TRBV6-2/TRBV6-3; D gene: TRBD1; clone size: .; CDR3 protein: CASSSFVRQGFRDGYTF; CDR3 DNA: TGTGCCAGCAGTTCCTTCGTCCGACAGGGTTTCCGTGATGGCTACACCTTC
J gene: TRBJ1-2; V gene: TRBV5-1; D gene: TRBD1; clone size: .; CDR3 protein: CASSLMGQGDYGYTF; CDR3 DNA: TGCGCCAGCAGTTTGATGGGACAGGGGGACTATGGCTACACCTTC
J gene: TRBJ1-2; V gene: TRBV5-1; D gene: TRBD1; clone size: .; CDR3 protein: CASSLGGTGGRGYTF; CDR3 DNA: TGCGCCAGCAGCTTGGGCGGGACAGGGGGCCGTGGCTACACCTTC
J gene: TRBJ2-4; V gene: TRBV5-4; D gene: .; clone size: .; CDR3 protein: CASSLAGGNIQYF; CDR3 DNA: TGTGCCAGCAGCCTAGCAGGGGGGAACATTCAGTACTTC
J gene: TRBJ1-3; V gene: TRBV29-1; D gene: .; clone size: .; CDR3 protein: CSVEDPDRGNTIYF; CDR3 DNA: TGCAGCGTTGAAGATCCGGACCGAGGGAACACCATATATTTT
J gene: TRBJ2-5; V gene: TRBV4-1; D gene: .; clone size: .; CDR3 protein: CASSQVRAGETQYF; CDR3 DNA: TGCGCCAGCAGCCAAGTCAGGGCCGGTGAGACCCAGTACTTC